Here is one T cell receptor beta chain with its context. Its antigen target is currently unknown. There are no base qualities to consult, and no much larger clone falls within one base. The junction carries 14 bases between V and J, which are trimmed by 5 bases and 0 bases respectively. Looking up the germline V gene yields CDR1 MDHEN and CDR2 SYDVKM. The CDR3 runs 16 residues from the cysteine to the phenylalanine. Only the CDR3 region is kept as DNA, spanning 48 bases read in frame from base 1. Library construction relied on RT-PCR. Sequenced on an Illumina HiSeq 2500. Using fastp at Q25 and MiXCR, TCRdb reprocessed the public reads and kept productive beta chains. For every CDR3 protein sequence, its rows merge into one entry that carries the most common genes and DNA. In all, the sample holds 530,000 or so distinct CDR3 sequences, and approximately 12% of those were seen once. About a tenth of the sample is taken by the ten largest.

This entry belongs to a study of response to subunit inactivated influenza vaccine (dated by TCRdb to 2017 to 2018). Looking at the study overall: Deep quantitative profiling of the T cell receptor repertoire was used in the study to follow responses to a trivalent subunit inactivated influenza vaccine. Overall results and qualifications from the work: The authors suggested that each seasonal influenza vaccination may recruit only a limited number of new T cells.

The receptor comes from a man between 45 and 60 years old who received an inactivated influenza vaccine. Donor details come from another sample of the same person, matched by shared clones. The chain is made from TRBV28 and TRBJ1-5; the D gene is possibly TRBD1, with 5 bases matching. The sequencing used PBMCs from blood, collected on the day of vaccination. The nucleotide sequence is given as TGTGCCAGCAGTCCCCCCGGGACGCATAGCAATCAGCCCCAGCATTTT. Its translation reads: CASSPPGTHSNQPQHF.